The 27 T cell receptor beta chains below come from one sample, sequenced in a study of shared clonotypes between healthy human individuals. Naive CD8 populations comprised CD45RO-negative cells positively selected for CCR7, excluding terminally differentiated effector memory CD45RA+ cells. The assay was immunoSEQ multiplex PCR, and TCRdb's table has in-frame clones only and misses some. Of about 1,900,000 clones in the sample, about 95% were seen once. Sequenced material: naive CD8+ T cells sorted from blood. Receptor source: a man aged 18-30 years in good health.

The chain joins TRBV5-1 to TRBJ2-7, with D tentatively TRBD2 (5 bases). The germline V gene encodes CDR1 SGHRS and CDR2 YFSETQ. This CDR3 spans 12 amino acids. Between the trimmed V and J ends, which lost 2 bases and 7 bases, there was a span of 10 bases. Here the CDR3 reads CASSFAGREQYF. DNA for the CDR3: TGCGCCAGCAGCTTCGCGGGTCGGGAGCAGTACTTC.

The V call is TRBV4-1, the J call TRBJ2-1; possibly TRBD2 for D (5 bases). Germline assignment: CDR1 MGHRA and CDR2 YSYEKL. The CDR3 spans 18 residues. Trimming removed 0 bases from V and 0 bases from J, with 15 bases in between. CDR3: CASSQELGVLSSYNEQFF. CDR3 coding DNA: TGCGCCAGCAGCCAAGAACTCGGGGTCCTGAGCTCCTACAATGAGCAGTTCTTC.

The chain links TRBV4-3 to TRBJ2-1; D unclear. Trimming pared 0 bases from V and 0 bases from J, leaving 15 bases between. The CDR3 runs to 18 residues. In germline, CDR1 is LGHNA, CDR2 YSLEER. For the CDR3, the DNA is TGCGCCAGCAGCCAAGAAATCAGTACCACCATCTCCTACAATGAGCAGTTCTTC. Its translation: CASSQEISTTISYNEQFF.

J is TRBJ1-4 and V is TRBV6-6; D gene uncertain. The CDR3 runs 12 residues. Trimming removed 5 bases from V and 6 bases from J, with 7 bases in between. CDR1 and CDR2 (germline): MNHNY, SVGAGI (reference sequence). CDR3 bases: TGTGCCAGCAGTCACGGGGATGAAAAACTGTTTTTT. Translated: CASSHGDEKLFF.

The V gene is TRBV7-9, the J gene TRBJ1-1, with a possible D match to TRBD1 (5 bases). Trimming took 7 bases from V and 4 from J, leaving 13 bases between them. There are 13 residues in the CDR3. Germline assignment: CDR1 SEHNR and CDR2 FQNEAQ (reference sequence). DNA of the CDR3: TGTGCCAGCACCCGGGGGGTAGGCACTGAAGCTTTCTTT. Amino acid sequence: CASTRGVGTEAFF.

The chain uses TRBV7-8 and TRBJ1-5; perhaps TRBD1 as D (6 bases). Germline loops: CDR1 SGHVS, CDR2 FQNEAQ. The CDR3 totals 14 residues. Trimming pared 5 bases from V and 1 base from J, leaving 9 bases between. The CDR3 protein is CASSAGTSNQPQHF. As DNA, the CDR3 is TGTGCCAGCAGCGCCGGGACAAGCAATCAGCCCCAGCATTTT.

The chain combines TRBV5-8 with TRBJ1-1; D remains unclear. V lost 1 base and J lost 7, with 11 bases in between. This CDR3 is 13 amino acids long. Germline CDR1 is SGHTS and CDR2 is YDEGEE. CDR3 amino acids: CASSLLDVREAFF. The CDR3 region has the DNA TGTGCCAGCAGCTTGCTCGACGTCCGTGAAGCTTTCTTT.

The rearrangement joins TRBV7-9 to TRBJ2-7; tentatively, D is TRBD1 (5 bases). From germline, CDR1 is SEHNR and CDR2 FQNEAQ (reference sequence). V was trimmed by 4 bases and J by 2 bases, leaving 9 bases between them. The CDR3 sequence is 13 residues long. The chain's CDR3 is CASSSPGTYEQYF. As DNA, the CDR3 is TGTGCCAGCAGCTCCCCAGGGACCTACGAGCAGTACTTC.

CDR3 protein: CASSQGGGPYYEQYF. In DNA form, the CDR3 reads TGCGCCAGCAGCCAAGGCGGAGGGCCTTACTACGAGCAGTACTTC. The V and J genes are TRBV4-3 and TRBJ2-5; maybe TRBD2 (6 bases). The end of the DNA fits TRBJ2-7 better, so the J call may be wrong. The CDR3 has 15 residues. CDR1 is LGHNA and CDR2 is YSLEER in the germline V gene.

In DNA, the CDR3 is TGCGCCAGCAGCCCGGGACAGGCAGACTACGAGCAGTACTTC. Translated: CASSPGQADYEQYF. This sequence joins TRBV4-3 and TRBJ2-7, with 8 bases lining up with TRBD1. The CDR3 covers 14 residues. Trimming took 4 bases from V and 3 from J; bases not matched to a gene: 5. Germline V lookup: CDR1 LGHNA, CDR2 YSLEER.

The chain links TRBV11-2 to TRBJ2-1; 10 nucleotides agree with TRBD2. J was trimmed by 4 bases and V by 5 bases; bases with no gene match: 5. This CDR3 comprises 15 residues. The germline V gene has CDR1 SGHAT and CDR2 FQNNGV. CDR3 DNA: TGTGCCAGCAGCATAGGGACTAGCGAGTACAATGAGCAGTTCTTC. It specifies CASSIGTSEYNEQFF.

V and J are TRBV9 and TRBJ2-2; 7 bases match TRBD1. V was clipped by 3 bases and J by 5 bases; unmatched bases: 10. Germline V gene data show CDR1 as SGDLS and CDR2 as YYNGEE. The CDR3 length is 16 residues. Here the CDR3 DNA reads TGTGCCAGCAGCGAGCCGGGACAGACCCTAACCGGGGAGCTGTTTTTT. Its protein product is CASSEPGQTLTGELFF.

V gene TRBV7-2 combines with J gene TRBJ2-5, with 9 bases aligning to TRBD2. Trimming at V came to 1 base and at J to 2 bases, leaving 5 bases not matched to a gene. This CDR3 has 16 amino acids. In germline, CDR1 is SGHTA, CDR2 FQGNSA. The CDR3 DNA reads as TGTGCCAGCAGCTTAGTGTCTAGCGGGGAGCAAGAGACCCAGTACTTC. Encoded protein: CASSLVSSGEQETQYF. Complete variable domain (other parts from reference TRBV7-2 and TRBJ2-5): GAGVSQSPSNKVTEKGKDVELRCDPISGHTALYWYRQSLGQGLEFLIYFQGNSAPDKSGLPSDRFSAERTGGSVSTLTIQRTQQEDSAVYLCASSLVSSGEQETQYFGPGTRLLVL.

This clone is a singleton in its sample. This chain joins TRBV5-1 and TRBJ2-3; D call uncertain. Trimming pared 0 bases from V and 3 bases from J, leaving 11 bases between. The CDR3 sequence is 15 residues long. CDR1 and CDR2 from the germline V gene are SGHRS and YFSETQ. CDR3 protein: CASSLDVETTDTQYF. In DNA form, the CDR3 reads TGCGCCAGCAGCTTGGACGTAGAAACGACAGATACGCAGTATTTT.

V and J are TRBV30 and TRBJ1-1; D possibly corresponds to TRBD1 (5 bases). CDR1 and CDR2 (germline): GTSNPN, SVGIG (reference sequence). Trimming removed 2 bases from V and 6 bases from J, with 10 bases in between. The CDR3 spans 12 residues. Here the CDR3 reads CAWSRAGSEAFF. CDR3 in DNA: TGTGCCTGGAGTCGGGCAGGGTCTGAAGCTTTCTTT.

V usage is TRBV4-1 and J usage is TRBJ2-7, with a weak D call TRBD1 (6 bases). The germline V gene encodes CDR1 MGHRA and CDR2 YSYEKL. CDR3 length: 14 residues. The V end lost 5 bases, the J end lost 5 bases, and 16 bases lay between the germline ends. CDR3 residues: CASSSRTAPDEQYF. The CDR3 DNA reads TGCGCCAGCAGCTCCCGGACAGCACCGGACGAGCAGTACTTC.

The V and J genes are TRBV12-5 and TRBJ1-1; tentatively, D is TRBD1 (6 bases). Trimming took 0 bases from V and 0 from J, leaving 11 bases between them. Germline CDR1 is LGHNT and CDR2 is FRNRAP. This CDR3 is built from 16 residues. This CDR3 reads CASGLVRGAMNTEAFF. Written as DNA, the CDR3 is TGTGCTAGTGGTTTGGTCCGGGGGGCTATGAACACTGAAGCTTTCTTT.

The J gene is TRBJ2-5, the V gene TRBV7-9; TRBD1 agrees at 9 bases. Losses at the gene ends were 7 bases for V and 5 bases for J; bases not matched to a gene: 11. Germline V gene sequence: CDR1 SEHNR, CDR2 FQNEAQ (reference sequence). The CDR3 has 15 residues. The CDR3 sequence is CASTWGTGSGETQYF. In nucleotides, the CDR3 is TGTGCCAGCACCTGGGGGACAGGGTCAGGGGAGACCCAGTACTTC.

Details on this clone: The sample holds other DNA sequences that translate to the same CDR3. The chain joins TRBV7-8 to TRBJ2-7; 9 bases agree with TRBD1. The CDR3 extends over 15 amino acids. Germline CDR1 is SGHVS and CDR2 is FQNEAQ. The V segment lost 0 bases and the J segment 0 bases; nucleotides outside the gene matches: 0. This chain's CDR3 is CASSLAQGASYEQYF. The CDR3 nucleotides are TGTGCCAGCAGCTTAGCACAGGGGGCCTCCTACGAGCAGTACTTC. Drawing the rest from reference TRBV7-8 and TRBJ2-7, the complete variable domain is GAGVSQSPRYKVAKRGQDVALRCDPISGHVSLFWYQQALGQGPEFLTYFQNEAQLDKSGLPSDRFFAERPEGSVSTLKIQRTQQEDSAVYLCASSLAQGASYEQYFGPGTRLTVT.

In regard to this clone: This sample includes further DNA sequences coding for the same CDR3. The J gene is TRBJ1-3, the V gene TRBV27, with D unresolved. Germline V gene sequence: CDR1 MNHEY, CDR2 SMNVEV (reference sequence). This CDR3 comprises 13 residues. V was cut by 3 bases and J by 4 bases, with 7 bases left in between. The CDR3 DNA is TGTGCCAGCAGTTTGGGTCCCGGAAACACCATATATTTT. Translating gives CASSLGPGNTIYF.

The V call is TRBV28, the J call TRBJ2-5; D not certain. The CDR3 is 16 residues long. CDR1 is MDHEN, CDR2 SYDVKM, per germline. Trimming left V 10 bases short and J 5 bases short, with 26 bases between. CDR3 DNA sequence: TGTGCCACCAGCGCAACATTCCAGCCGGTTTTGGAGACCCAGTACTTC. Translating it yields CATSATFQPVLETQYF.

This chain links TRBV29-1 with TRBJ1-2; D is possibly TRBD1 (5 bases). In germline, CDR1 is SQVTM, CDR2 ANQGSEA. This CDR3 contains 12 residues. V lost 3 bases, J lost 4 bases, and 9 bases lay in between. The CDR3 loop is CSVDKGSYGYTF. CDR3 nucleotide sequence: TGCAGCGTTGATAAGGGGAGCTATGGCTACACCTTC.

The chain recombines TRBV28 with TRBJ2-7; possibly TRBD2 for D (5 bases). V shed 6 bases and J shed 4 bases, with 10 bases lying between them. The germline CDR1 and CDR2 sequences are MDHEN and SYDVKM. The CDR3 sequence is 12 residues long. CDR3: CASREDLYEQYF. The CDR3 coding sequence is TGTGCCAGCAGGGAGGACTTGTACGAGCAGTACTTC.

V gene TRBV4-1 combines with J gene TRBJ2-1; D possibly corresponds to TRBD1 (6 bases). In germline, CDR1 is MGHRA, CDR2 YSYEKL. Between the trimmed V and J ends, which lost 1 base and 8 bases, there was a span of 9 bases. The CDR3 extends over 13 amino acids. The CDR3 loop is CASSQGGLDEQFF. The CDR3 nucleotides are TGCGCCAGCAGCCAAGGGGGGCTCGATGAGCAGTTCTTC.

This clone was seen once. V is TRBV12-5 and J is TRBJ2-7; 14 bases agree with TRBD2. Germline V gene sequence: CDR1 LGHNT, CDR2 FRNRAP. The CDR3 is made up of 18 amino acids. V trimming: 3 bases; J trimming: 6 bases; junction bases outside the gene matches: 13. The CDR3 protein is CASGLLPGLAGVSVEQYF. CDR3 nucleotides: TGTGCTAGTGGTTTACTACCGGGACTAGCGGGAGTTTCGGTCGAGCAGTACTTC.

V is TRBV7-2 and J is TRBJ2-3, with D unclear. Germline CDR1 reads SGHTA; CDR2 reads FQGNSA. The CDR3 sequence is 15 residues long. V was shortened by 4 bases and J by 0 bases, with 11 bases between the two germline ends. The CDR3 here is CASSWEATSTDTQYF. As DNA, the CDR3 is TGTGCCAGCAGCTGGGAAGCGACGAGCACAGATACGCAGTATTTT.

The rearrangement uses TRBV5-1 and TRBJ2-7; 9 bases align to TRBD1. The trim removed 4 bases at V and 0 bases at J, leaving 5 bases unmatched. CDR1 is SGHRS and CDR2 is YFSETQ in the germline V gene. There are 15 residues in the CDR3. The CDR3 DNA reads as TGCGCCAGCAGCCCGCTGACAGGGGGCTCCTACGAGCAGTACTTC. Amino acids: CASSPLTGGSYEQYF.